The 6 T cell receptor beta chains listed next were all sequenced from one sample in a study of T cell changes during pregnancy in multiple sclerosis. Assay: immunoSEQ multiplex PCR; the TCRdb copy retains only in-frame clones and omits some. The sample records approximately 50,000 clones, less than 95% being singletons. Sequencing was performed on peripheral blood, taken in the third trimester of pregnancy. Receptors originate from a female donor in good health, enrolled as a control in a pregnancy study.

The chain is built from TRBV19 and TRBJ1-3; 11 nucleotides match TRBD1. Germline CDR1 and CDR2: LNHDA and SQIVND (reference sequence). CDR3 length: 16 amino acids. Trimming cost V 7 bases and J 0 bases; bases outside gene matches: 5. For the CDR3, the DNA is TGTGCCAGTACGAGGACAGGGGGCCCCTCTGGAAACACCATATATTTT. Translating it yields CASTRTGGPSGNTIYF.

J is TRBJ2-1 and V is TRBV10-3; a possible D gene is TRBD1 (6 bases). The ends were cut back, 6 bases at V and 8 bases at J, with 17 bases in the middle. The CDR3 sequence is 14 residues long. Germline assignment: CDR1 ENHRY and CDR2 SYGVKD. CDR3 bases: TGTGCCATCAGGGACCCCGAAGGGGGAGATGAGCAGTTCTTC. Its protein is CAIRDPEGGDEQFF.

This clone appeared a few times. For the CDR3, the DNA is TGTGCCAGCAGCTTAGCGACTAGCGGAGGTTACAATGAGCAGTTCTTC. Its translation is CASSLATSGGYNEQFF. V and J are TRBV7-2 and TRBJ2-1; TRBD2 aligns across 9 bases. Trimming at V came to 0 bases and at J to 4 bases, leaving 4 bases not matched to a gene. CDR1 is SGHTA and CDR2 is FQGNSA in the germline V gene. The CDR3 has 16 residues.

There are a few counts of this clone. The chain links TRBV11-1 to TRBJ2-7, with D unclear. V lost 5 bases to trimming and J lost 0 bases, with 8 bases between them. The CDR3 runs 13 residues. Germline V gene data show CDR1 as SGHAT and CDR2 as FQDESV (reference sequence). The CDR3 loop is CASSGQVSYEQYF. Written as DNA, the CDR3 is TGTGCCAGCAGCGGGCAGGTCTCCTACGAGCAGTACTTC.

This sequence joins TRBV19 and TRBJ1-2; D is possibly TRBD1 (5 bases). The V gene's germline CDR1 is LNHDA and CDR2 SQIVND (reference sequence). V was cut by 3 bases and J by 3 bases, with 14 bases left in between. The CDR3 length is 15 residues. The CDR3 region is CASSMRKEGYYGYTF. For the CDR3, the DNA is TGTGCCAGTAGTATGAGGAAGGAGGGGTACTATGGCTACACCTTC.

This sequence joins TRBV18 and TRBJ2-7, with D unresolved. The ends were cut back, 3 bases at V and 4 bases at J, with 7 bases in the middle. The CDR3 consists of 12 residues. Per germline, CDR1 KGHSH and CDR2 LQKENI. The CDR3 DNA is TGTGCCAGCTCACCGGGCAGTTACGAGCAGTACTTC. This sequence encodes CASSPGSYEQYF.